The next 28 T cell receptor beta chains were all read from a single sample in a study of T cells in Graves' hyperthyroidism and ophthalmopathy. Authors of the study amplified TCR beta CDR3 regions from RNA transcripts. During a first-round RT-PCR of the TCR CDR3, the HTBI primer set was used. TCRdb re-analysed the multiplex PCR reads in MiXCR, keeping a single row per CDR3 protein. This repertoire shows a few hundred thousand distinct CDR3 sequences, 15% to 20% found once; its top ten account for around 32%. Sequenced input: blood. The receptors were sampled from a young woman with Graves' ophthalmopathy.

Many counts were recorded for this clonotype. This chain links TRBV7-9 with TRBJ2-7; D is uncertain. The V end lost 8 bases, the J end lost 4 bases, and 12 bases lay between the germline ends. The CDR3 is made up of 12 amino acids. Germline CDR1 reads SEHNR; CDR2 reads FQNEAQ (reference sequence). The CDR3, as DNA: TGTGCCAGCTCACCAGCCGGATACGAGCAGTACTTC. It encodes CASSPAGYEQYF.

This clonotype was found many times. The chain combines TRBV10-3 with TRBJ2-1; the match to TRBD2 covers 11 bases. The CDR3 sequence is 14 residues long. The V gene end was trimmed by 7 bases and the J gene end by 6 bases; junction bases not matched to a gene: 5. Germline-derived CDR1 and CDR2 are ENHRY and SYGVKD. The CDR3 nucleotides are TGTGCCATCAAGGGGACTAGCGGTATCAATGAGCAGTTCTTC. Its protein product is CAIKGTSGINEQFF.

This clonotype was detected only a few times. The chain employs TRBV9 and TRBJ2-6, with D maybe TRBD1 (6 bases). This CDR3 has 18 amino acids. V was shortened by 3 bases and J by 4 bases, with 20 bases between the two germline ends. The germline V gene encodes CDR1 SGDLS and CDR2 YYNGEE. The DNA of the CDR3 is TGTGCCAGCAGCGCTAACAGGGAAGAAACTCTGGGGGCCAACGTCCTGACTTTC. Translation gives CASSANREETLGANVLTF.

In this sample, this clonotype turned up a few times. The genes are TRBV3-1 and TRBJ2-1; the match to TRBD2 covers 7 bases. The CDR3 is 16 amino acids. In germline, CDR1 is LGHDT, CDR2 YNNKEL (reference sequence). The junction had 5 bases not matched to a gene; V was cut back by 3 bases and J by 0 bases. The CDR3 region is CASSHVGGSSYNEQFF. CDR3 nucleotide sequence: TGTGCCAGCAGCCATGTTGGCGGGAGCTCCTACAATGAGCAGTTCTTC.

This clonotype was recorded once. The chain uses TRBV28 and TRBJ1-2; 7 nucleotides align to TRBD1. Germline CDR1 reads MDHEN; CDR2 reads SYDVKM. J gave up 2 bases and V 2 bases, and 8 bases lay outside the gene matches. CDR3 length: 16 amino acids. CDR3 DNA sequence: TGTGCCAGCAGTTTACCCCCACCGGACAGGAACTATGGCTACACCTTC. The encoded protein is CASSLPPPDRNYGYTF.

This chain joins TRBV5-1 and TRBJ1-4; D is possibly TRBD1 (5 bases). V shed 4 bases and J shed 8 bases, with 15 bases lying between them. Looked up from germline, CDR1 is SGHRS and CDR2 is YFSETQ. The length of the CDR3 is 14 residues. The CDR3 protein is CASSPQGWEEKLFF. CDR3 nucleotide sequence: TGCGCCAGCAGCCCCCAGGGCTGGGAGGAAAAACTGTTTTTT.

The CDR3 nucleotides read TGTGCCAGCCTACGGTCAGGGGCGGGAGAGCAGTACTTC. Translated: CASLRSGAGEQYF. The rearrangement links TRBV6-1 to TRBJ2-7; D possibly uses TRBD1 or TRBD2 (6 bases each). The germline V gene has CDR1 MNHNS and CDR2 SASEGT. Trimming removed 8 bases from V and 7 bases from J, with 18 bases in between. The CDR3 extends over 13 amino acids.

The rearrangement links TRBV15 to TRBJ2-1, with D perhaps given as TRBD1 or TRBD2 (5 bases each). The CDR3 loop spans 12 amino acids. The V gene's germline CDR1 is LNHNV and CDR2 YYDKDF (reference sequence). With 5 bases removed from V and 10 bases from J, the gap between germline ends came to 12 bases. CDR3 in amino acids: CATSGGTSEQFF. DNA of the CDR3: TGTGCCACCAGCGGGGGAACCAGCGAGCAGTTCTTC.

The sample holds many counts of this clonotype. The gene calls are TRBV6-2 or TRBV6-3 and TRBJ2-7; 7 bases are a match to TRBD1. Losses at the gene ends were 4 bases for V and 4 bases for J; bases not matched to a gene: 4. There are 13 residues in the CDR3. The germline CDR1 and CDR2 sequences are MNHEY and SVGEGT. CDR3 protein: CASSSPTGYEQYF. The CDR3 DNA is TGTGCCAGCAGTTCCCCGACAGGGTACGAGCAGTACTTC.

This clonotype was counted between two and nine times. This rearrangement joins TRBV12-3 or TRBV12-4 to TRBJ2-5, with 7 bases that match TRBD1. The length of the CDR3 is 15 residues. V was pared by 6 bases and J by 4 bases, with 11 bases of the junction left unmatched. The DNA for the CDR3 is TGTGCCAGCAGCCCTAGACAGGGTGAGGGAGAGACCCAGTACTTC. Translating it yields CASSPRQGEGETQYF.

This clonotype was recorded many times. The chain employs TRBV6-6 and TRBJ2-1, with 8 bases lining up with TRBD2. Losses at the gene ends were 0 bases for V and 2 bases for J; bases not matched to a gene: 6. Germline loops: CDR1 MNHNY, CDR2 SVGAGI (reference sequence). The CDR3 totals 17 residues. The CDR3 region has the DNA TGTGCCAGCAGTTACTCTAGTCTAGCGGGCGCCTACAATGAGCAGTTCTTC. Amino acids: CASSYSSLAGAYNEQFF.

This clonotype has a count of ten or more. The chain has TRBV5-1 and TRBJ2-1; 7 bases agree with TRBD2. Germline V gene sequence: CDR1 SGHRS, CDR2 YFSETQ. The junction had 15 bases not matched to a gene; V was cut back by 2 bases and J by 10 bases. CDR3 size: 16 residues. The CDR3 sequence: CASSFGVQGREREQFF. In DNA, the CDR3 is TGCGCCAGCAGCTTTGGGGTTCAAGGGAGGGAGAGGGAGCAGTTCTTC. Using reference TRBV5-1 and TRBJ2-1 for the parts outside the CDR3, the full variable domain is KAGVTQTPRYLIKTRGQQVTLSCSPISGHRSVSWYQQTPGQGLQFLFEYFSETQRNKGNFPGRFSGRQFSNSRSEMNVSTLELGDSALYLCASSFGVQGREREQFFGPGTRLTVL.

This sequence joins TRBV7-6 and TRBJ2-7, with 12 bases fitting TRBD2. The length of the CDR3 is 16 residues. CDR1 and CDR2 (germline): SGHVS, FNYEAQ. The trim removed 1 base at V and 7 bases at J, leaving 8 bases unmatched. In nucleotides, the CDR3 is TGTGCCAGCAGCTTAGTAAGACTAGCGGGAGAGGGGGAGCAGTACTTC. Protein sequence: CASSLVRLAGEGEQYF.

This clonotype showed up many times. The chain carries TRBV20-1 and TRBJ2-2, with D possibly TRBD1 on 6 matching bases. V lost 3 bases to trimming and J lost 1 base, with 18 bases between them. CDR1 is DFQATT and CDR2 is SNEGSKA in the germline V gene (reference sequence). The CDR3 runs to 17 residues. For the CDR3, the DNA is TGCAGTGCTAGGCCGTTTTTGAGAGGGGGGAACACCGGGGAGCTGTTTTTT. Encoded protein: CSARPFLRGGNTGELFF.

This clonotype was found a few times. This chain links TRBV29-1 with TRBJ2-7, with 8 bases matching TRBD2. Per the germline V gene, CDR1 is SQVTM and CDR2 is ANQGSEA. This CDR3 spans 12 amino acids. The CDR3 bases are TGCAGTGGCCGGGGGGGAGGTTACGAGCAGTACTTC. It encodes CSGRGGGYEQYF.

This clonotype has at least ten counts. This chain connects TRBV20-1 to TRBJ2-1, with a weak D call TRBD2 (6 bases). The CDR3 contains 15 residues. The ends were cut back, 3 bases at V and 7 bases at J, with 19 bases in the middle. Germline CDR1 is DFQATT and CDR2 is SNEGSKA (reference sequence). The CDR3 region is CSARVSRGKGNEQFF. The CDR3 DNA is TGCAGTGCTAGGGTTTCTCGCGGGAAGGGGAATGAGCAGTTCTTC.

V and J are TRBV20-1 and TRBJ2-7; TRBD2 is a possible D gene (5 bases). Trimming cost V 3 bases and J 3 bases, with 21 bases left between them. CDR1 and CDR2 from the germline V gene are DFQATT and SNEGSKA (reference sequence). The CDR3 is made up of 16 amino acids. In nucleotides, the CDR3 is TGCAGTGCTAGTTTTTTGCGGGCCTCACCCTACTACGAGCAGTACTTC. Translating it yields CSASFLRASPYYEQYF.

The rearrangement links TRBV6-1 to TRBJ1-5; TRBD1 might be the D (5 bases). This CDR3 spans 15 amino acids. The V and J ends lost 4 bases and 3 bases respectively, with 13 bases between them. CDR1 and CDR2 (germline): MNHNS, SASEGT. The CDR3 DNA follows: TGTGCCAGCAGTGTCCCCCGGGACCTCAATCAGCCCCAGCATTTT. Amino acid sequence: CASSVPRDLNQPQHF.

Comments on this clonotype: The conserved phenylalanine or tryptophan is not found at the CDR3 terminus, so this likely reflects a read error. This CDR3 is CSASLLGTGEWNSPLHS. The CDR3 DNA follows: TGCAGTGCTAGCCTCTTAGGGACAGGGGAATGGAATTCACCCCTCCACTCT. The rearrangement uses TRBV20-1 and TRBJ1-6, with 10 bases matching TRBD1. Trimming at V came to 3 bases and at J to 7 bases, leaving 12 bases not matched to a gene. The CDR3 spans 17 residues. Germline values: CDR1 DFQATT, CDR2 SNEGSKA (reference sequence).

Regarding this clonotype: A much larger clone lies one base from this, so it may be a read error. This chain connects TRBV28 to TRBJ1-2; D is perhaps TRBD1 (6 bases). V lost 6 bases to trimming and J lost 9 bases, with 17 bases between them. The CDR3 spans 13 residues. Per germline, CDR1 MDHEN and CDR2 SYDVKM. The CDR3 coding sequence is TGTGCCAGCAGAGCGGACAGTCTCCATAGCTACACCTTC. This translates into CASRADSLHSYTF.

With regard to this clonotype: This may be a read error: a much more frequent sequence differs by one nucleotide. The V gene is TRBV20-1, the J gene TRBJ2-1; D not certain. The DNA end favors TRBJ2-7, so the J call may be wrong. The CDR3 spans 16 residues. Germline V gene sequence: CDR1 DFQATT, CDR2 SNEGSKA (reference sequence). The CDR3 is CSAPDHSISSYNEQYF. The CDR3 DNA reads as TGCAGTGCTCCAGACCACTCTATAAGCTCCTACAATGAGCAGTACTTC.

This clonotype was found a few times. The gene calls are TRBV29-1 and TRBJ1-2; D remains ambiguous. Trimming cost V 7 bases and J 6 bases, with 18 bases left between them. The CDR3 extends over 13 amino acids. Germline lookup yields CDR1 SQVTM and CDR2 ANQGSEA. CDR3 coding DNA: TGCAGCGGGGCGGTCTTGTCGACCCATGGCTACACCTTC. Translating gives CSGAVLSTHGYTF. Complete variable domain (other parts from reference TRBV29-1 and TRBJ1-2): SAVISQKPSRDICQRGTSLTIQCQVDSQVTMMFWYRQQPGQSLTLIATANQGSEATYESGFVIDKFPISRPNLTFSTLTVSNMSPEDSSIYLCSGAVLSTHGYTFGSGTRLTVV.

The sample holds a few counts of this clonotype. The genes are TRBV20-1 and TRBJ1-4; D unclear. The germline V gene has CDR1 DFQATT and CDR2 SNEGSKA (reference sequence). Trimming took 2 bases from V and 7 from J, leaving 17 bases between them. There are 15 residues in the CDR3. CDR3 DNA sequence: TGCAGTGCTAGACCGGGGAGCGGGCCGGGTGAAAAACTGTTTTTT. Residues: CSARPGSGPGEKLFF.

This clonotype was observed many times. This chain's CDR3 is CASSLEGVETQYF. Here the CDR3 DNA reads TGTGCCAGCAGCTTGGAGGGGGTGGAGACCCAGTACTTC. The chain combines TRBV5-8 with TRBJ2-5; possibly TRBD1 for D (6 bases). V was clipped by 0 bases and J by 5 bases, with 8 bases between them. Germline V CDR1 and CDR2: SGHTS, YDEGEE. The CDR3 totals 13 residues.

This clonotype was picked up many times. At one end, the junction sequence differs from germline, possibly due to a read error. The chain carries TRBV5-1 and TRBJ2-1; D unresolved. The CDR3 length is 12 residues. Germline loops: CDR1 SGHRS, CDR2 YFSETQ. The CDR3 loop reads CASSLESNEQFF. The CDR3 DNA reads TGTGCCAGCAGCTTAGAATCGAATGAGCAGTTCTTC. The full variable domain, completed using reference TRBV5-1 and TRBJ2-1, is KAGVTQTPRYLIKTRGQQVTLSCSPISGHRSVSWYQQTPGQGLQFLFEYFSETQRNKGNFPGRFSGRQFSNSRSEMNVSTLELGDSALYLCASSLESNEQFFGPGTRLTVL.

The rearrangement joins TRBV19 to TRBJ1-1; a possible D gene is TRBD1 (5 bases). V lost 7 bases and J lost 1, with 13 bases in between. Germline CDR1 is LNHDA and CDR2 is SQIVND (reference sequence). The CDR3 runs to 14 residues. The CDR3 here is CASTLGRQNTEAFF. The CDR3 nucleotides read TGTGCCAGTACCCTGGGACGGCAGAACACTGAAGCTTTCTTT.

This clonotype was recorded at least ten times. This rearrangement joins TRBV20-1 to TRBJ2-1; 12 nucleotides align to TRBD2. The germline CDR1 and CDR2 sequences are DFQATT and SNEGSKA (reference sequence). The CDR3 spans 14 residues. After removal of 5 bases from V and 8 bases from J, the junction contained 7 bases not matched to a gene. The CDR3 DNA is TGCAGTGCTCCCCGACTAGCGGGAGTCGATGAGCAGTTCTTC. Its protein is CSAPRLAGVDEQFF.

This clonotype has more than one count but fewer than ten. The chain employs TRBV19 and TRBJ1-1, with D uncertain. Germline CDR1 and CDR2: LNHDA and SQIVND (reference sequence). Trimming cost V 6 bases and J 2 bases, with 10 bases left between them. CDR3 length equals 13 residues. Written as DNA, the CDR3 is TGTGCCAGTAGGTACAGTTTCAACACTGAAGCTTTCTTT. It yields the protein CASRYSFNTEAFF.